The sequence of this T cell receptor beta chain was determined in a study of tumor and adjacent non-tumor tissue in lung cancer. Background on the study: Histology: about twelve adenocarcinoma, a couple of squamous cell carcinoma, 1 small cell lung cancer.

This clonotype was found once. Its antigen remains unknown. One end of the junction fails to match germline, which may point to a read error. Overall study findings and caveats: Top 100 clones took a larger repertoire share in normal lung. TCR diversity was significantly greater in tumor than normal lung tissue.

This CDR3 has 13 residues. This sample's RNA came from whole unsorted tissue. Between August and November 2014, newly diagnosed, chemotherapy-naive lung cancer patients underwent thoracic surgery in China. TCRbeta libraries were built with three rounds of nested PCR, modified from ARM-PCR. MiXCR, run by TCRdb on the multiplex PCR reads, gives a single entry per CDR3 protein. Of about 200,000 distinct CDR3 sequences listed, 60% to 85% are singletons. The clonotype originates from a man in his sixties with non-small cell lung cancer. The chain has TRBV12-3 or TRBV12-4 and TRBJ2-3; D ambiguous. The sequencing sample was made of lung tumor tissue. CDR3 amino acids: CASRRLVEDTLYF. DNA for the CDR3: TGTGCCAGCAGACGGCTAGTTGAAGATACGCTGTATTTT.